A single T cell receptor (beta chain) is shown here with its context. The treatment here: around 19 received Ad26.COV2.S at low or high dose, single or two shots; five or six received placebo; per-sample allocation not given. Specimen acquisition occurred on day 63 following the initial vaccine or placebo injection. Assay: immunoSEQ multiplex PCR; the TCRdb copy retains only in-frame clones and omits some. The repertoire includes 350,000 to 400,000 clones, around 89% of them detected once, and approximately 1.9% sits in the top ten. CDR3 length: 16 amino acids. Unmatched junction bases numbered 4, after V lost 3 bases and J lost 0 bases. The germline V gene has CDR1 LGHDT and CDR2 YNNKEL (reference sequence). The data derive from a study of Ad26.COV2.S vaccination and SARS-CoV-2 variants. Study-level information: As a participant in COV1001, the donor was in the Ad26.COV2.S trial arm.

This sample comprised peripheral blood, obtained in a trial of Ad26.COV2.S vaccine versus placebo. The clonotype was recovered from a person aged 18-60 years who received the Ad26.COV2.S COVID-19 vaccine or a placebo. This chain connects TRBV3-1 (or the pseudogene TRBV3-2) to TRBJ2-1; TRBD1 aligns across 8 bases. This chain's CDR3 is CASSHLGQASYNEQFF. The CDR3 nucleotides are TGTGCCAGCAGCCACTTGGGACAGGCCTCCTACAATGAGCAGTTCTTC.